A single sample is the source of the 12 T cell receptor beta chains below, sequenced in a study of shared clonotypes between healthy human individuals. TCRdb's copy holds only in-frame clones and misses some; the assay was immunoSEQ multiplex PCR. The sample lists about 100,000 clones, about 71% occurring once. The sample taken for sequencing was memory CD8+ T cells sorted from blood. Subset here: CD45RO+ cells pooled with CCR7-negative TemRA cells. All receptors derive from a woman aged 30 to 39 in good health.

This clone has at least ten counts. The V gene is TRBV6-6, the J gene TRBJ1-5, with 9 bases fitting TRBD1. The CDR3 is 15 amino acids. V was pared by 6 bases and J by 2 bases, with 5 bases of the junction left unmatched. The germline V gene encodes CDR1 MNHNY and CDR2 SVGAGI (reference sequence). The CDR3 DNA follows: TGTGCCAGCAGGACAGGGGGAGAGGGCAATCAGCCCCAGCATTTT. It encodes CASRTGGEGNQPQHF.

The chain joins TRBV7-8 to TRBJ1-5; TRBD1 might be the D (5 bases). V shed 2 bases and J shed 7 bases, with 12 bases lying between them. Germline CDR1 and CDR2: SGHVS and FQNEAQ. The CDR3 totals 14 residues. This CDR3 reads CASSLSGGGQPQHF. In nucleotides, the CDR3 is TGTGCCAGCAGCTTAAGCGGGGGTGGGCAGCCCCAGCATTTT.

The J gene is TRBJ2-7, the V gene TRBV6-6; tentative D call: TRBD1 (6 bases). CDR1 MNHNY and CDR2 SVGAGI come from the germline V gene (reference sequence). This CDR3 is built from 12 residues. V was cut by 8 bases and J by 2 bases, with 10 bases left in between. CDR3 bases: TGTGCCAGCGGGACACACACCTACGAGCAGTACTTC. The encoded protein is CASGTHTYEQYF.

The rearrangement joins TRBV10-3 to TRBJ1-2; D ambiguous. Germline V gives CDR1 ENHRY, CDR2 SYGVKD. V was clipped by 3 bases and J by 6 bases, with 5 bases between them. The CDR3 length is 11 residues. The CDR3 here is CAISELNGYTF. The CDR3 coding sequence is TGTGCCATCAGTGAATTAAATGGCTACACCTTC.

This clone was counted a single time. This chain connects TRBV2 to TRBJ2-7, with D possibly called TRBD1 or TRBD2 (5 bases each). Germline V CDR1 and CDR2: SNHLY, FYNNEI. Trimming shortened V by 0 bases and J by 6 bases, and 30 bases separated the two germline ends. The CDR3 extends over 20 amino acids. CDR3 nucleotides: TGTGCCAGCAGTGAAGCGCCTCAGGGCAAACGGACTTCCATTGGGTGCGAGCAGTACTTC. This sequence encodes CASSEAPQGKRTSIGCEQYF.

The chain joins TRBV5-6 to TRBJ2-1; perhaps TRBD2 as D (6 bases). The germline gives CDR1 SGHDT, CDR2 YYEEEE. The V end lost 2 bases, the J end lost 2 bases, and 14 bases lay between the germline ends. The CDR3 is made up of 16 amino acids. The CDR3 sequence: CASSLTQWEAYNEQFF. CDR3 in DNA: TGTGCCAGCAGCTTAACCCAGTGGGAGGCCTACAATGAGCAGTTCTTC. Combining the CDR3 with reference TRBV5-6 and TRBJ2-1 gives the whole variable domain DAGVTQSPTHLIKTRGQQVTLRCSPKSGHDTVSWYQQALGQGPQFIFQYYEEEERQRGNFPDRFSGHQFPNYSSELNVNALLLGDSALYLCASSLTQWEAYNEQFFGPGTRLTVL.

CDR3 sequence: CASSFTGDQETQYF. CDR3 DNA: TGTGCCAGCAGTTTCACAGGCGACCAAGAGACCCAGTACTTC. This chain links TRBV28 with TRBJ2-5, with D tentatively TRBD1 (5 bases). Per germline, CDR1 MDHEN and CDR2 SYDVKM. The V end lost 3 bases, the J end lost 0 bases, and 8 bases lay between the germline ends. The CDR3 is 14 amino acids.

The chain joins TRBV4-1 to TRBJ1-1; 8 bases match TRBD1. Germline CDR1 reads MGHRA; CDR2 reads YSYEKL. The CDR3 sequence is 16 residues long. Losses at the gene ends were 6 bases for V and 0 bases for J; bases not matched to a gene: 9. CDR3 protein: CASRRQGLLMNTEAFF. CDR3 sequence (DNA): TGCGCCAGCAGGCGACAGGGGCTCCTAATGAACACTGAAGCTTTCTTT.

J is TRBJ1-1 and V is TRBV6-5; D may be TRBD1 (6 bases). Trimming shortened V by 4 bases and J by 0 bases, and 12 bases separated the two germline ends. Per the germline V gene, CDR1 is MNHEY and CDR2 is SVGAGI. The CDR3 is made up of 15 amino acids. The CDR3 protein is CASSFGGDMNTEAFF. The CDR3 nucleotides read TGTGCCAGCAGTTTCGGGGGGGACATGAACACTGAAGCTTTCTTT.

This clone occurred a few times. The J gene is TRBJ1-4, the V gene TRBV27, with 8 bases aligning to TRBD1. The V segment lost 5 bases and the J segment 8 bases; nucleotides outside the gene matches: 10. From germline, CDR1 is MNHEY and CDR2 SMNVEV (reference sequence). The length of the CDR3 is 15 residues. The CDR3 nucleotides read TGTGCCAGCAGTACTCAGGGGGCGCTTGTAGAAAAACTGTTTTTT. It is translated as CASSTQGALVEKLFF.

The V and J genes are TRBV25-1 and TRBJ2-7; TRBD2 agrees at 10 bases. The germline V gene encodes CDR1 MGHDK and CDR2 SYGVNS. The CDR3 has 17 amino acids. Trimming took 7 bases from V and 2 from J; bases not matched to a gene: 14. CDR3 DNA sequence: TGTGCCAGCACCCCGGGGGCCAGCGGGAGGGCCACCTACGAGCAGTACTTC. Protein: CASTPGASGRATYEQYF.

This clone was observed once. This chain joins TRBV20-1 and TRBJ2-7; possible D gene TRBD2, 5 bases. CDR1 and CDR2 (germline): DFQATT, SNEGSKA (reference sequence). V shed 5 bases and J shed 4 bases, with 9 bases lying between them. The CDR3 spans 11 residues. CDR3 sequence (DNA): TGCAGTGCTCCGGACTGGTACGAGCAGTACTTC. Translating gives CSAPDWYEQYF.